The next 8 T cell receptor beta chains were all read from a single sample in a study of blood T cell repertoires in COVID-19. Measured with immunoSEQ multiplex PCR; TCRdb has only the in-frame clones, and not every one. The repertoire holds a few hundred thousand clones, with about nine tenths as singletons. The material sequenced was peripheral blood. The receptor set was obtained from a woman aged 25-40 years with active or convalescent COVID-19.

This chain joins TRBV6-5 and TRBJ1-3, with unresolved D. This CDR3 has 16 amino acids. The ends were cut back, 0 bases at V and 0 bases at J, with 9 bases in the middle. The germline gives CDR1 MNHEY, CDR2 SVGAGI. CDR3 sequence reads: CASSYSAVTSGNTIYF. CDR3 sequence (DNA): TGTGCCAGCAGTTACTCGGCGGTAACCTCTGGAAACACCATATATTTT.

Points on this clone: This specimen includes other DNA sequences encoding the same CDR3. V is TRBV28 and J is TRBJ1-2; the D is unclear. Germline loops: CDR1 MDHEN, CDR2 SYDVKM. The CDR3 sequence is 14 residues long. V lost 3 bases and J lost 8, with 16 bases in between. DNA of the CDR3: TGTGCCAGCAGTTTTCCACCCGCCGGCGGGGGCTACACCTTC. Protein sequence: CASSFPPAGGGYTF.

The chain joins TRBV30 to TRBJ2-7; D call uncertain. The CDR3 has 12 residues. Trimming stripped 2 bases from V and 1 base from J, with 6 bases between. Germline assignment: CDR1 GTSNPN and CDR2 SVGIG (reference sequence). As DNA, the CDR3 is TGTGCCTGGAGTCCTACGTCCTACGAGCAGTACTTC. Protein sequence: CAWSPTSYEQYF.

This chain joins TRBV28 and TRBJ1-5; maybe TRBD1 (5 bases). Germline CDR1 and CDR2: MDHEN and SYDVKM. The V end was cut by 8 bases, the J end by 4 bases, with 15 bases between. The CDR3 length is 14 residues. This CDR3 reads CASRSGGVNQPQHF. As DNA, the CDR3 is TGTGCCAGCCGTTCCGGGGGAGTTAATCAGCCCCAGCATTTT.

The sample holds one count of this clone. V is TRBV5-1 and J is TRBJ2-3; weak D call: TRBD2 (6 bases). The ends were cut back, 4 bases at V and 0 bases at J, with 15 bases in the middle. This CDR3 has 16 amino acids. Germline V gives CDR1 SGHRS, CDR2 YFSETQ. As DNA, the CDR3 is TGCGCCAGCAGCCCGGCGGGGCTAGCTAGCACAGATACGCAGTATTTT. This codes for CASSPAGLASTDTQYF.

In this sample, this clone turned up a few times. The chain carries TRBV12-3 or TRBV12-4 and TRBJ1-2; D is undetermined. The CDR3 consists of 13 residues. With 2 bases removed from V and 1 base from J, the gap between germline ends came to 5 bases. DNA of the CDR3: TGTGCCAGCAGTTTAAACGGTAACTATGGCTACACCTTC. This encodes CASSLNGNYGYTF.

The chain is built from TRBV2 and TRBJ2-1, with a weak D call TRBD2 (5 bases). V gave up 6 bases and J gave up 5 bases, with 14 bases separating them. CDR1 is SNHLY, CDR2 FYNNEI, per germline. CDR3 size: 14 residues. The CDR3 loop reads CASRAGSKDNEQFF. The DNA of the CDR3 is TGTGCCAGCAGGGCGGGCAGTAAGGACAATGAGCAGTTCTTC.

This clone was recorded a few times. The genes are TRBV6-2 or TRBV6-3 and TRBJ2-3; D is possibly TRBD2 (6 bases). Germline V gene sequence: CDR1 MNHEY, CDR2 SVGEGT. V lost 2 bases to trimming and J lost 1 base, with 10 bases between them. The CDR3 extends over 15 amino acids. The CDR3 is CASSYGVAGTDTQYF. The DNA for the CDR3 is TGTGCCAGCAGTTACGGGGTAGCGGGCACAGATACGCAGTATTTT.